One sample yielded the 16 T cell receptor beta chains listed below, sequenced in a study of T cell changes during pregnancy in multiple sclerosis (dated by TCRdb to the late 2010s). Libraries were built with the immunoSEQ multiplex PCR assay. The immuneACCESS repertoire file appears here via TCRdb, limited to in-frame rearrangements. These files lack a portion of the clones; in checked studies, under half of the deficit traces to unresolved V genes, and the cause of the others is not known. This sample lists tens of thousands of clones; nearly 90% were detected once. The ten largest account for roughly 0.5% of the sample. Material: CD4+ T cells from peripheral blood mononuclear cells, obtained in the first trimester of pregnancy. The receptor set was obtained from a female donor with multiple sclerosis, enrolled in a pregnancy study.

This chain connects TRBV19 to TRBJ1-2, with D possibly TRBD1 on 5 matching bases. The germline V and J ends were trimmed by 3 bases and 4 bases, with 12 bases remaining between them. The CDR3 is 14 residues long. Germline V gene lookup returns CDR1 LNHDA and CDR2 SQIVND (reference sequence). The DNA for the CDR3 is TGTGCCAGTAGTATGGGGCAGCCGTTCTATGGCTACACCTTC. Translated: CASSMGQPFYGYTF.

The CDR3 sequence is CASSVGGSGPSEQFF. For the CDR3, the DNA is TGTGCCAGCAGCGTAGGTGGTAGCGGCCCGTCGGAGCAGTTCTTC. The gene calls are TRBV9 and TRBJ2-1; D is perhaps TRBD2 (6 bases). V gave up 0 bases and J gave up 10 bases, with 17 bases separating them. Per the germline V gene, CDR1 is SGDLS and CDR2 is YYNGEE. The CDR3 is 15 amino acids.

This chain connects TRBV19 to TRBJ1-1; D may be TRBD1 (5 bases). CDR3 size: 14 residues. In germline, CDR1 is LNHDA, CDR2 SQIVND (reference sequence). Trimming cost V 0 bases and J 4 bases, with 9 bases left between them. CDR3 DNA sequence: TGTGCCAGTAGTATAGAAGGGGTTCCCACTGAAGCTTTCTTT. As protein: CASSIEGVPTEAFF.

The genes are TRBV19 and TRBJ2-3; D ambiguous. The CDR3 totals 11 residues. The V and J ends lost 7 bases and 2 bases respectively, with 4 bases between them. From germline, CDR1 is LNHDA and CDR2 SQIVND (reference sequence). The CDR3 region has the DNA TGTGCCAGTACCAACACAGATACGCAGTATTTT. This gives the protein CASTNTDTQYF.

This chain uses TRBV4-3 with TRBJ2-7, with a possible D match to TRBD2 (6 bases). The ends were cut back, 1 base at V and 6 bases at J, with 25 bases in the middle. This CDR3 contains 18 residues. Per germline, CDR1 LGHNA and CDR2 YSLEER. CDR3 coding DNA: TGCGCCAGCAGCCAAGGGTGGTCGGAGGGCAAGTACGTGATCGAGCAGTACTTC. Amino acid sequence: CASSQGWSEGKYVIEQYF.

V and J are TRBV6-7 and TRBJ2-3; 9 bases line up with TRBD1. TRBV6-7 is an ORF, with its function uncertain. V lost 6 bases and J lost 0; bases outside the gene matches: 7. The length of the CDR3 is 16 residues. The CDR3 spells CASRKQGASSTDTQYF. CDR3 nucleotide sequence: TGTGCCAGCAGGAAACAGGGGGCGTCTAGCACAGATACGCAGTATTTT.

The chain has TRBV6-5 and TRBJ2-2; TRBD2 aligns across 7 bases. This CDR3 is 15 amino acids long. The V gene's germline CDR1 is MNHEY and CDR2 SVGAGI. V lost 6 bases to trimming and J lost 1 base; unmatched junction nucleotides: 5. The CDR3 region has the DNA TGTGCCAGCAGGACCCTAGCGGAGAACACCGGGGAGCTGTTTTTT. Amino acids: CASRTLAENTGELFF.

The V gene is TRBV7-2, the J gene TRBJ1-6; D is perhaps TRBD1 (5 bases). Between the trimmed V and J ends, which lost 5 bases and 10 bases, there was a span of 15 bases. The CDR3 is 14 amino acids. Germline lookup yields CDR1 SGHTA and CDR2 FQGNSA. The CDR3 region is CASSPLGGNSPLHF. CDR3 in DNA: TGTGCCAGCAGCCCCTTGGGGGGAAACTCACCCCTCCACTTT.

V gene TRBV30 combines with J gene TRBJ1-5; 9 nucleotides match TRBD1. Trimming cost V 1 base and J 6 bases; bases outside gene matches: 7. Germline V lookup: CDR1 GTSNPN, CDR2 SVGIG (reference sequence). The length of the CDR3 is 15 residues. The CDR3 region is CAWSEGQGPSQPQHF. The DNA for the CDR3 is TGTGCCTGGAGTGAGGGACAGGGACCTTCTCAGCCCCAGCATTTT.

The chain couples TRBV5-1 to TRBJ1-1, with no clear D. Trimming cost V 0 bases and J 1 base, with 10 bases left between them. This CDR3 contains 15 residues. The germline CDR1 and CDR2 sequences are SGHRS and YFSETQ. The CDR3 DNA reads TGCGCCAGCAGCTTGGTATTTGACACGAACACTGAAGCTTTCTTT. Protein: CASSLVFDTNTEAFF.

The CDR3 is CASSQDPGQGNTEAFF. DNA of the CDR3: TGTGCCAGCAGCCAAGATCCAGGACAGGGGAACACTGAAGCTTTCTTT. The genes are TRBV14 and TRBJ1-1; 8 bases fit TRBD1. Germline trimming cut 0 bases from V and 1 base from J; bases unmatched to any gene: 4. Germline values: CDR1 SGHDN, CDR2 FVKESK. This CDR3 comprises 16 residues.

The V call is TRBV7-7, the J call TRBJ2-5; TRBD1 aligns across 10 bases. Germline CDR1 and CDR2: SSHAT and FNYEAQ (reference sequence). Germline trimming cut 5 bases from V and 5 bases from J; bases unmatched to any gene: 5. This CDR3 spans 14 amino acids. The CDR3 spells CASSPTGGGETQYF. CDR3 nucleotide sequence: TGTGCCAGCAGCCCGACAGGGGGCGGTGAGACCCAGTACTTC.

V and J are TRBV7-2 and TRBJ2-3; 12 bases match TRBD2. J gave up 3 bases and V 5 bases, and 9 bases lay outside the gene matches. Germline-derived CDR1 and CDR2 are SGHTA and FQGNSA. The CDR3 is 17 residues long. The DNA of the CDR3 is TGTGCCAGCAGCCGGAGACTAGCGGGGGTTCTAACAGATACGCAGTATTTT. The encoded protein is CASSRRLAGVLTDTQYF.

The V gene is TRBV5-6, the J gene TRBJ1-1; TRBD1 agrees at 7 bases. Trimming cost V 0 bases and J 1 base; bases outside gene matches: 6. The CDR3 is 16 amino acids. Germline loops: CDR1 SGHDT, CDR2 YYEEEE. This CDR3 is CASSLAPGQWNTEAFF. The CDR3 DNA reads TGTGCCAGCAGCTTGGCACCGGGACAGTGGAACACTGAAGCTTTCTTT.

The V gene is TRBV6-5, the J gene TRBJ2-1; TRBD1 might be the D (5 bases). CDR3 length: 14 residues. The ends were cut back, 8 bases at V and 4 bases at J, with 15 bases in the middle. Germline V gives CDR1 MNHEY, CDR2 SVGAGI. The CDR3 DNA reads TGTGCCAGCGGATTAGCAGGGTTATACAATGAGCAGTTCTTC. Translation gives CASGLAGLYNEQFF.

The chain joins TRBV6-4 to TRBJ1-1; D might be TRBD1 (5 bases). V lost 11 bases, J lost 0 bases, and 13 bases lay in between. From germline, CDR1 is MRHNA and CDR2 SNTAGT. The CDR3 is 13 residues long. CDR3 bases: TGTGCCCCCAAAGGCAGGGTGAACACTGAAGCTTTCTTT. This encodes CAPKGRVNTEAFF.